This T cell receptor beta chain was captured by sequencing in a study of T cells after posttransplantation cyclophosphamide. This clone was seen at least ten times. The repertoire was sequenced with immunoSEQ multiplex PCR; TCRdb's copy has only in-frame clones and lacks some. This sample carries 7,300 or so clones and no singletons, and 45% to 65% goes to the top ten. Trimming took 4 bases from V and 0 from J; bases not matched to a gene: 4. The V gene's germline CDR1 is SGHNT and CDR2 YYREEE (reference sequence). The CDR3 runs 15 residues. Cyclophosphamide on days +3 and +4 followed busulfan-fludarabine conditioning and a marrow graft.

The material was PBMCs, obtained after allogeneic stem cell transplant with posttransplant cyclophosphamide. The chain has TRBV5-4 and TRBJ2-7; 10 nucleotides match TRBD1. This receptor was identified in a male patient between 45 and 59 years old who received an allogeneic stem cell transplant from an unrelated donor, was CMV-positive, and had acute GVHD only. Some T cells may trace back to the graft donor. The CDR3 nucleotides read TGTGCCAGCAGCCCGGACAGGGGGAGCTCCTACGAGCAGTACTTC. Translated, it gives CASSPDRGSSYEQYF.